Listed below are T cell receptor beta chains from one sample, sequenced in a study of shared clonotypes between healthy human individuals. The protocol was immunoSEQ multiplex PCR, while the TCRdb copy is restricted to in-frame clones and leaves out a portion. The repertoire holds about 1 million clones, with more than 65% as singletons. Sequenced material: memory CD4+ T cells sorted from blood. The receptors come from a man aged 18 to 30 in good health. Both conserved end residues are part of each CDR3. Each record gives: V gene, clone size, J gene, CDR3 protein. Clone size, where shown, is once, few, many, or a class for clones that have expanded.

V: TRBV10-2
size: .
J: TRBJ1-5
CDR3: CASSEVQEGPQHF

V: TRBV18
size: .
J: TRBJ2-3
CDR3: CASSLQGPSTDTQYF

V: TRBV30
size: .
J: TRBJ1-2
CDR3: CAWSVGGQASYGYTF

V: TRBV13
size: many
J: TRBJ2-1
CDR3: CASSLPGLYNEQFF

V: TRBV16
size: .
J: TRBJ2-7
CDR3: CASSRRQGAVASGTAYEQYF

V: TRBV19
size: .
J: TRBJ2-4
CDR3: CASSPQGIAKNIQYF

V: TRBV30
size: .
J: TRBJ1-2
CDR3: CAWTKGVTNYGYTF

V: TRBV7-2
size: few
J: TRBJ2-3
CDR3: CASSLDRNTQYF

V: TRBV2
size: .
J: TRBJ2-6
CDR3: CASSVKAAVAGANVLTF

V: TRBV6-6
size: .
J: TRBJ1-5
CDR3: CASNAGQGRSQPQHF

V: TRBV10-2
size: .
J: TRBJ2-1
CDR3: CASKISGENEQFF

V: TRBV27
size: .
J: TRBJ1-2
CDR3: CASSLDGQYGYTF

V: TRBV27
size: few
J: TRBJ2-2
CDR3: CASRAGWDTGELFF

V: TRBV29-1
size: .
J: TRBJ2-7
CDR3: CSGEMRSKQYF

V: TRBV4-1
size: .
J: TRBJ2-2
CDR3: CASSPPRGTATNTGELFF

V: TRBV5-1
size: once
J: TRBJ1-1
CDR3: CASSLAGTAGPEAFF

V: TRBV19
size: .
J: TRBJ2-1
CDR3: CASRRTGGGIAGLNEQFF

V: TRBV21-1
size: .
J: TRBJ2-1
CDR3: CASPTSGGLNEQFF

V: TRBV14
size: .
J: TRBJ2-7
CDR3: CASSPGLAGGGYEQYF

V: TRBV2
size: .
J: TRBJ1-4
CDR3: CASSETPLSEKLFF

V: TRBV19
size: .
J: TRBJ1-2
CDR3: CASSDSTVIYGYTF

V: TRBV18
size: .
J: TRBJ1-1
CDR3: CASSPSKRGTEAFF

V: TRBV7-6
size: .
J: TRBJ2-5
CDR3: CASSSGTGSETQYF

V: TRBV28
size: few
J: TRBJ1-5
CDR3: CASRDQNQPQHF

V: TRBV21-1
size: few
J: TRBJ2-1
CDR3: CASTQQGGFTSATGDPTYNEQFF

V: TRBV11-2
size: .
J: TRBJ2-3
CDR3: CASSLGAKGKGTDTQYF

V: TRBV7-9
size: .
J: TRBJ1-6
CDR3: CASNEDNSPLHF

V: TRBV6-6
size: few
J: TRBJ2-3
CDR3: CASSPRDTQYF

V: TRBV18
size: many
J: TRBJ1-1
CDR3: CASSPGQDTEAFF

V: TRBV4-2
size: .
J: TRBJ2-3
CDR3: CASSQVSYGGGLADTQYF

V: TRBV27
size: .
J: TRBJ2-7
CDR3: CASSFSLTSGGAGEQYF

V: TRBV30
size: .
J: TRBJ1-1
CDR3: CAWSVTRGPEAFF

V: TRBV18
size: .
J: TRBJ2-7
CDR3: CASSPPGTAFEQYF

V: TRBV5-1
size: .
J: TRBJ1-6
CDR3: CASSSGGGNSPLHF

V: TRBV7-9
size: .
J: TRBJ2-7
CDR3: CASSTLLTGAISNEQYF

V: TRBV18
size: .
J: TRBJ1-4
CDR3: CASSLDRAGEKLFF

V: TRBV2
size: .
J: TRBJ2-7
CDR3: CASSVEAKGSYEQYF

V: TRBV28
size: .
J: TRBJ1-2
CDR3: CASLGVNYGYTF

V: TRBV6-1
size: .
J: TRBJ2-7
CDR3: CASSSGTSVNEQYF

V: TRBV10-2
size: many
J: TRBJ2-1
CDR3: CVPALNEQFF

V: TRBV5-4
size: .
J: TRBJ1-2
CDR3: CASSLVGRDKNYGYTF

V: TRBV5-1
size: .
J: TRBJ1-6
CDR3: CASSLGEGYNSPLHF

V: TRBV5-6
size: .
J: TRBJ2-6
CDR3: CASSWGGGSGANVLTF

V: TRBV18
size: .
J: TRBJ1-2
CDR3: CASSPGSDYGYTF

V: TRBV5-1
size: .
J: TRBJ1-2
CDR3: CASSLEGGGPYGYTF

V: TRBV6-6
size: .
J: TRBJ2-4
CDR3: CASSRGGENIQYF

V: TRBV18
size: .
J: TRBJ2-6
CDR3: CASSPDMASGANVLTF

V: TRBV30
size: few
J: TRBJ1-1
CDR3: CAWKSGPTEAFF

V: TRBV10-3
size: .
J: TRBJ2-7
CDR3: CAIRARLASQSYEQYF

V: TRBV28
size: .
J: TRBJ2-7
CDR3: CASSASQGPSEQYF

V: TRBV5-1
size: .
J: TRBJ1-4
CDR3: CASSSGQGGEKLFF

V: TRBV25-1
size: .
J: TRBJ1-1
CDR3: CASSESGMMNTEAFF

V: TRBV10-3
size: few
J: TRBJ2-7
CDR3: CAISESGYEQYF

V: TRBV9
size: .
J: TRBJ2-1
CDR3: CASGAGRSSYNEQFF

V: TRBV5-6
size: .
J: TRBJ1-3
CDR3: CASSLNRGYSSGNTIYF

V: TRBV5-1
size: .
J: TRBJ1-1
CDR3: CASSPGGQVEAFF